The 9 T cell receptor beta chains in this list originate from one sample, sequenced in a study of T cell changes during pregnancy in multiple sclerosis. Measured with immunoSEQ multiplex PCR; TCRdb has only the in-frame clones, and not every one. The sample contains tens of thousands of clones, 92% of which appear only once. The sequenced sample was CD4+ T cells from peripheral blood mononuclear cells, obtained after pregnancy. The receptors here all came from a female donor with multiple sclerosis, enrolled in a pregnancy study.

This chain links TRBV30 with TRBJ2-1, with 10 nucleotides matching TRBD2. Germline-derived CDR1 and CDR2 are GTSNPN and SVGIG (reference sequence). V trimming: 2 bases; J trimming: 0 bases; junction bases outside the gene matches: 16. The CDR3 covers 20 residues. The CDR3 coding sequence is TGTGCCTGGAGTTCTCCTAGCGGGGGCCTTGTTTCAAGCTCCTACAATGAGCAGTTCTTC. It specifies CAWSSPSGGLVSSSYNEQFF.

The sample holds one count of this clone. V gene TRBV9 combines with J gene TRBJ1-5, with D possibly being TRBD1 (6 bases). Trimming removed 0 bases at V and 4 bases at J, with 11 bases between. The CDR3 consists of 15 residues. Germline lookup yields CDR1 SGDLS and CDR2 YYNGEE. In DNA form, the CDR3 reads TGTGCCAGCAGCGTAGAAGGGACAATAAATCAGCCCCAGCATTTT. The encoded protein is CASSVEGTINQPQHF.

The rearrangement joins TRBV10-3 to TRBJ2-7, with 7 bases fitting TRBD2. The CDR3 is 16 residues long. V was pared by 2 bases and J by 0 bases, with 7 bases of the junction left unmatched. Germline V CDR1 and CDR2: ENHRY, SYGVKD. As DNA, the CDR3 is TGTGCCATCAGTGAGGGTCCGGGGGAGGGCTCCTACGAGCAGTACTTC. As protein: CAISEGPGEGSYEQYF.

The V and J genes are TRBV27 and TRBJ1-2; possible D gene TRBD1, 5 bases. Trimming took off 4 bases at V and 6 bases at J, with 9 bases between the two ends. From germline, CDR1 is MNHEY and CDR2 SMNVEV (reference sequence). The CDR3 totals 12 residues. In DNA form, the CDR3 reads TGTGCCAGCAGTTCGTGGGGGGATGGCTACACCTTC. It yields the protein CASSSWGDGYTF.

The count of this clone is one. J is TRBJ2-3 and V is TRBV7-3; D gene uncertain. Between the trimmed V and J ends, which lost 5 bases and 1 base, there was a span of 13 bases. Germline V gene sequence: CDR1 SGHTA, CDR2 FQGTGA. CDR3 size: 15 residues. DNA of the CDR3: TGTGCCAGCAGCCGTGATGGGCAGGGCACAGATACGCAGTATTTT. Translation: CASSRDGQGTDTQYF.

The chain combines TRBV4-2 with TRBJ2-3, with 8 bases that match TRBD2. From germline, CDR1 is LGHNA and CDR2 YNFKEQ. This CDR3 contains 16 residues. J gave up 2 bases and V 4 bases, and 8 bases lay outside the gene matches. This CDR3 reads CASSLVAGLDTDTQYF. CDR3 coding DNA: TGTGCCAGCAGCCTGGTAGCGGGGTTAGACACAGATACGCAGTATTTT.

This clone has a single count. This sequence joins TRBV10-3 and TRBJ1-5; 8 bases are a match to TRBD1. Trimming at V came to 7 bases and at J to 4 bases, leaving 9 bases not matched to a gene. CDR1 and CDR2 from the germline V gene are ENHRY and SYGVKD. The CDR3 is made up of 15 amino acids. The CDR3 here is CAIKEDRGSNQPQHF. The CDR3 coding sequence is TGTGCCATCAAAGAAGACAGGGGATCTAATCAGCCCCAGCATTTT.

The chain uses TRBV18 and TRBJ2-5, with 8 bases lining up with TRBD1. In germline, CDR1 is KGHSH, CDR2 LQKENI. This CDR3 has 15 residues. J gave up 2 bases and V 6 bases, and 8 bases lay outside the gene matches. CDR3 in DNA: TGTGCCAGCTCCCCTAGGACAGGGCCACAAGAGACCCAGTACTTC. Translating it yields CASSPRTGPQETQYF.

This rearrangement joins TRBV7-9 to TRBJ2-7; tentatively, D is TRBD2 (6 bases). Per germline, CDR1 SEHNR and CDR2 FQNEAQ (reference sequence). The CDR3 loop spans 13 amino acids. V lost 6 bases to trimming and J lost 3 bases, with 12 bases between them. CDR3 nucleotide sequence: TGTGCCAGCAGTTCCGGGCGGGGCTACGAGCAGTACTTC. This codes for CASSSGRGYEQYF.